This T cell receptor beta chain derives from a study of shared clonotypes between healthy human individuals. The method was immunoSEQ multiplex PCR; TCRdb's version includes in-frame clones alone and lacks a portion of them. Of more than 500,000 clones in the sample, 95% to 97% were seen once. The sequencing sample was made of naive CD4+ T cells sorted from blood. Subset noted: CD45RA+ positively selected. This TCR was recovered from a woman aged 25 to 45 in good health.

The chain's CDR3 is CASSLLGLLDPLAGLTYEQYF. In DNA, the CDR3 is TGTGCCAGCAGTTTATTAGGCCTTCTAGACCCCCTAGCGGGACTAACCTACGAGCAGTACTTC. The V and J genes are TRBV27 and TRBJ2-7; 9 positions match TRBD2. The ends lost 1 base at V and 2 bases at J; junction bases unmatched: 21. CDR3 length: 21 residues. In germline, CDR1 is MNHEY, CDR2 SMNVEV (reference sequence).